What follows are 22 T cell receptor beta chains derived from one specimen sequenced in a study of cytomegalovirus exposure and HLA in healthy donors. The study ran its PCR with 60 Vbeta and 13 Jbeta primers. Only in-frame clones appear in the TCRdb table, and some are missing; sequencing was by immunoSEQ multiplex PCR. The data show 220,000 or so clones, approximately 78% seen once. What was sequenced was PBMCs. The receptors originated from a woman aged 40 to 50 in good health and CMV-seronegative.

In DNA, the CDR3 is TGTGCCAGCAGAGGACAGACCCCAAGCACAGATACGCAGTATTTT. Its protein product is CASRGQTPSTDTQYF. The V and J genes are TRBV6-1 and TRBJ2-3, with D tentatively TRBD1 (6 bases). The CDR3 is 15 residues long. The V end was cut by 6 bases, the J end by 0 bases, with 13 bases between. Per germline, CDR1 MNHNS and CDR2 SASEGT.

The chain uses TRBV6-1 and TRBJ2-7; tentatively, D is TRBD2 (5 bases). The germline V gene has CDR1 MNHNS and CDR2 SASEGT. V shed 6 bases and J shed 1 base, with 16 bases lying between them. This CDR3 has 15 amino acids. CDR3 nucleotide sequence: TGTGCCAGCAGCCGCGGGTCATCGCTTTCCTACGAGCAGTACTTC. Encoded protein: CASSRGSSLSYEQYF.

V gene TRBV6-1 combines with J gene TRBJ2-7, with D tentatively TRBD2 (5 bases). The CDR3 extends over 15 amino acids. Germline CDR1 is MNHNS and CDR2 is SASEGT. V was cut by 2 bases and J by 6 bases, with 17 bases left in between. The CDR3 DNA reads as TGTGCCAGCAGTGAAATGGGCGGGTACCCTACCGAGCAGTACTTC. Amino acids: CASSEMGGYPTEQYF.

The rearrangement uses TRBV27 and TRBJ2-1; maybe TRBD2 (7 bases). Germline V lookup: CDR1 MNHEY, CDR2 SMNVEV (reference sequence). With 5 bases removed from V and 8 bases from J, the gap between germline ends came to 19 bases. The CDR3 length is 15 residues. CDR3 sequence: CASSKRGRELDEQFF. The CDR3 DNA reads as TGTGCCAGCAGTAAACGGGGGCGGGAGTTGGATGAGCAGTTCTTC.

CDR3 sequence (DNA): TGCGCCAGCAGCTTTAGTATACAGGGAAACACCGGGGAGCTGTTTTTT. Protein product: CASSFSIQGNTGELFF. The chain combines TRBV5-1 with TRBJ2-2; a possible D gene is TRBD1 (6 bases). The germline V gene has CDR1 SGHRS and CDR2 YFSETQ. Between the trimmed V and J ends, which lost 2 bases and 2 bases, there was a span of 13 bases. CDR3 length: 16 residues. The full variable domain, its missing parts supplied by reference TRBV5-1 and TRBJ2-2, is KAGVTQTPRYLIKTRGQQVTLSCSPISGHRSVSWYQQTPGQGLQFLFEYFSETQRNKGNFPGRFSGRQFSNSRSEMNVSTLELGDSALYLCASSFSIQGNTGELFFGEGSRLTVL.

This chain uses TRBV10-1 with TRBJ2-3; TRBD2 might be the D (6 bases). Trimming removed 1 base at V and 0 bases at J, with 8 bases between. The length of the CDR3 is 15 residues. In germline, CDR1 is WNHNN, CDR2 SYGVQD (reference sequence). Written as DNA, the CDR3 is TGCGCCAGCAGTGAGTTGGCGGGGAGCACAGATACGCAGTATTTT. Translating it yields CASSELAGSTDTQYF.

This clone was seen only a few times. The V and J genes are TRBV9 and TRBJ2-1, with 16 bases identical to TRBD2. The CDR3 runs to 19 residues. CDR1 is SGDLS and CDR2 is YYNGEE in the germline V gene. Unmatched junction bases numbered 14, after V lost 3 bases and J lost 8 bases. CDR3 sequence: CASSDTRGLAGGPGDEQFF. In DNA form, the CDR3 reads TGTGCCAGCAGCGACACCCGGGGACTAGCGGGAGGGCCTGGGGATGAGCAGTTCTTC.

This rearrangement joins TRBV5-1 to TRBJ2-7; 10 nucleotides align to TRBD2. The CDR3 sequence is 18 residues long. V shed 4 bases, J shed 4 bases, and the junction held 17 bases outside the gene matches. Germline CDR1 is SGHRS and CDR2 is YFSETQ. The CDR3 loop reads CASSLRGSGRALVYEQYF. As DNA, the CDR3 is TGCGCCAGCAGCCTCCGGGGGAGCGGGAGGGCCCTCGTATACGAGCAGTACTTC.

This chain connects TRBV4-1 to TRBJ1-3, with D perhaps TRBD1 (5 bases). CDR3 length: 16 amino acids. Deletions cut 1 base from V and 4 bases from J, with 14 bases between. Germline loops: CDR1 MGHRA, CDR2 YSYEKL. Here the CDR3 DNA reads TGCGCCAGCAGCCAAGTGGCGGGGGGATCCGGAAACACCATATATTTT. This sequence encodes CASSQVAGGSGNTIYF.

The chain carries TRBV7-2 and TRBJ1-4; a weak D match, TRBD1 (6 bases). Germline CDR1 SGHTA, CDR2 FQGNSA. The V gene lost 2 bases and the J gene lost 6 bases, with 13 bases spanning the gap. CDR3 size: 15 residues. The CDR3 region has the DNA TGTGCCAGCAGCTTACGTCCAGGGGCCGATGAAAAACTGTTTTTT. Protein: CASSLRPGADEKLFF. The whole variable domain, filled in from reference TRBV7-2 and TRBJ1-4, reads GAGVSQSPSNKVTEKGKDVELRCDPISGHTALYWYRQSLGQGLEFLIYFQGNSAPDKSGLPSDRFSAERTGGSVSTLTIQRTQQEDSAVYLCASSLRPGADEKLFFGSGTQLSVL.

The rearrangement joins TRBV7-3 to TRBJ2-1; TRBD2 agrees at 14 bases. The ends lost 4 bases at V and 1 base at J; junction bases unmatched: 9. This CDR3 has 19 amino acids. The germline CDR1 and CDR2 sequences are SGHTA and FQGTGA. The CDR3: CASSYTGTSGSPSYNEQFF. The CDR3 nucleotides read TGTGCCAGCAGCTACACCGGGACTAGCGGGAGTCCTTCCTACAATGAGCAGTTCTTC.

This sequence joins TRBV11-2 and TRBJ1-5; a possible D gene is TRBD1 (5 bases). V was shortened by 3 bases and J by 5 bases, with 11 bases between the two germline ends. The CDR3 is made up of 14 amino acids. The germline CDR1 and CDR2 sequences are SGHAT and FQNNGV. The CDR3: CASSFAGSDQPQHF. In nucleotides, the CDR3 is TGTGCCAGCAGCTTCGCAGGGTCGGATCAGCCCCAGCATTTT.

The V and J genes are TRBV27 and TRBJ2-2; D may be TRBD1 (6 bases). The ends were cut back, 5 bases at V and 5 bases at J, with 15 bases in the middle. CDR1 is MNHEY, CDR2 SMNVEV, per germline (reference sequence). The CDR3 is 15 residues long. Here the CDR3 DNA reads TGTGCCAGCAGTCTCGACAGGCTCGGTACCGGGGAGCTGTTTTTT. The encoded protein is CASSLDRLGTGELFF.

Written as DNA, the CDR3 is TGTGCCAGCAGCTCGGGACTGGGGGAGACCCAGTACTTC. This translates into CASSSGLGETQYF. The chain joins TRBV14 to TRBJ2-5, with D perhaps TRBD2 (6 bases). Trimming shortened V by 5 bases and J by 5 bases, and 12 bases separated the two germline ends. CDR1 and CDR2 from the germline V gene are SGHDN and FVKESK. The CDR3 covers 13 residues.

This clone occurred once. The chain carries TRBV5-1 and TRBJ1-1, with TRBD1 as a possible D gene (6 bases). Germline values: CDR1 SGHRS, CDR2 YFSETQ. V was clipped by 3 bases and J by 5 bases, with 14 bases between them. The CDR3 is 14 residues long. The CDR3 reads CASSWGQARTEAFF. The CDR3 nucleotides are TGCGCCAGCAGCTGGGGGCAGGCAAGGACTGAAGCTTTCTTT.

The gene calls are TRBV7-6 and TRBJ1-4, with D possibly TRBD1 on 6 matching bases. Trimming removed 0 bases at V and 8 bases at J, with 16 bases between. The CDR3 has 16 residues. Germline CDR1 reads SGHVS; CDR2 reads FNYEAQ. DNA for the CDR3: TGTGCCAGCAGCTTAGCGCCCCCAGGGGTAGGAGAAAAACTGTTTTTT. Amino acids: CASSLAPPGVGEKLFF.

This chain joins TRBV18 and TRBJ2-7; 8 bases are shared with TRBD1. Losses at the gene ends were 0 bases for V and 3 bases for J; bases not matched to a gene: 7. This CDR3 is built from 16 residues. CDR1 is KGHSH, CDR2 LQKENI, per germline. Written as DNA, the CDR3 is TGTGCCAGCTCACCACCCTCCGGGACAGGTGTCTACGAGCAGTACTTC. Protein product: CASSPPSGTGVYEQYF.

The CDR3 loop is CASSFGQLQMNTEAFF. The CDR3 nucleotides read TGCGCCAGCAGCTTCGGACAGCTTCAGATGAACACTGAAGCTTTCTTT. The chain joins TRBV5-1 to TRBJ1-1; the D gene is possibly TRBD1 (6 bases). Trimming pared 2 bases from V and 0 bases from J, leaving 14 bases between. Germline V gene data show CDR1 as SGHRS and CDR2 as YFSETQ. The CDR3 runs to 16 residues.

The V and J genes are TRBV2 and TRBJ1-1, with TRBD1 identical over 7 bases. CDR3 length: 16 amino acids. Germline values: CDR1 SNHLY, CDR2 FYNNEI. The V segment lost 7 bases and the J segment 0 bases; nucleotides outside the gene matches: 11. DNA of the CDR3: TGTGCCAGCAAAAGCGACAGGGCAGGTTTGAACACTGAAGCTTTCTTT. Translating it yields CASKSDRAGLNTEAFF.

This chain connects TRBV9 to TRBJ1-5; 7 bases are shared with TRBD1. The CDR3 contains 14 residues. Trimming cost V 3 bases and J 3 bases; bases outside gene matches: 3. Looked up from germline, CDR1 is SGDLS and CDR2 is YYNGEE. The CDR3 here is CASSAGTVNQPQHF. The CDR3 nucleotides read TGTGCCAGCAGCGCCGGGACAGTCAATCAGCCCCAGCATTTT.

This chain links TRBV6-6 with TRBJ1-1; weak D call: TRBD1 (5 bases). The V and J ends lost 6 bases and 8 bases respectively, with 13 bases between them. CDR3 length: 12 residues. CDR1 MNHNY and CDR2 SVGAGI come from the germline V gene (reference sequence). The CDR3, as DNA: TGTGCCAGCAGATCCCAGGGAACGGAAGCTTTCTTT. It translates to CASRSQGTEAFF.

V is TRBV6-1 and J is TRBJ2-6; D perhaps matches TRBD2 (5 bases). CDR1 MNHNS and CDR2 SASEGT come from the germline V gene. The CDR3 is 13 amino acids. The V and J ends lost 7 bases and 8 bases respectively, with 12 bases between them. The CDR3 loop is CASKEDPPNVLTF. The CDR3 nucleotides read TGTGCCAGCAAGGAGGACCCACCCAACGTCCTGACTTTC.